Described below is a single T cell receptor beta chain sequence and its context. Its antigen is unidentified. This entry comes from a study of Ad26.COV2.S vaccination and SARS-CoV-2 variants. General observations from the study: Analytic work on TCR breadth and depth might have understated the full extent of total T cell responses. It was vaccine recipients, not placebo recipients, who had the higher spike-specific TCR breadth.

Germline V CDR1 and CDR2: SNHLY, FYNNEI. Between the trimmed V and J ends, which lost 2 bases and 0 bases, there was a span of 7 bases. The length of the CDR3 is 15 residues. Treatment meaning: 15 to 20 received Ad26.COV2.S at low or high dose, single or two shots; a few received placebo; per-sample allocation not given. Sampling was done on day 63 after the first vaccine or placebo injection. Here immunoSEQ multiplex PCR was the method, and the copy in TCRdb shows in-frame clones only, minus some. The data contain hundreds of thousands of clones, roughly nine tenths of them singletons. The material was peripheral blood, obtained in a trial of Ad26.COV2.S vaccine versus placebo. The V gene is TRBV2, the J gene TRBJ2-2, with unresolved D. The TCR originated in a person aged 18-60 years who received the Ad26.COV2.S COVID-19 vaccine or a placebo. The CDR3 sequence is CASSEQRSNTGELFF. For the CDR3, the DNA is TGTGCCAGCAGTGAACAGCGATCGAACACCGGGGAGCTGTTTTTT.